This TCR beta chain was observed in a study of blood T cells in healthy people across ages. Study results and caveats: Roughly linear declines in TCR beta diversity per million T cells occurred with age. TCR beta diversity correlated strongly with naive T cell percentage.

For the second PCR, which ran for roughly 6 to 12 cycles, a sample-barcoded 5' primer and a J-beta primer mix were used. TCRdb re-analysed the 5' RACE reads in MiXCR, keeping a single row per CDR3 protein. The table includes some 1.6 million distinct CDR3 sequences, 30% to 40% detected once. The CDR3 runs 19 residues. Germline V gene sequence: CDR1 LNHNV, CDR2 YYDKDF (reference sequence). V gave up 1 base and J gave up 3 bases; unmatched junction bases: 11. As regards this clonotype: Its specificity is unknown.

The receptor was isolated from a woman between 25 and 40 years old in good health. The rearrangement joins TRBV15 to TRBJ2-7; the match to TRBD2 covers 14 bases. The sequenced sample was blood. CDR3 amino acids: CATSRASGTSGRSHYEQYF. The CDR3 DNA reads as TGTGCCACCAGCAGAGCCTCGGGGACTAGCGGGAGATCCCACTACGAGCAGTACTTC.